Below, 16 T cell receptor beta chains from the same sample are listed, as sequenced in a study of CD8+ T cells in alopecia areata. Noted treatment: oral pan-JAK inhibitor, 5-10 mg twice daily. Sequencing relied on a cDNA template that was reverse transcribed from extracted RNA. Clones were sequenced by immunoSEQ multiplex PCR, and TCRdb holds only the in-frame ones, with some missing. The sample consists of over 95,000 clones, around three fifths of them appearing once. The sample in question was CD4+ T cells sorted from blood, obtained at week 24, from a patient treated with tofacitinib. Every receptor here comes from a human donor with alopecia areata.

The table lists this clone with a few counts. The genes are TRBV30 and TRBJ1-1; D is possibly TRBD1 (5 bases). With 3 bases removed from V and 4 bases from J, the gap between germline ends came to 9 bases. The CDR3 has 12 residues. From germline, CDR1 is GTSNPN and CDR2 SVGIG (reference sequence). CDR3 in amino acids: CAWSPGFTEAFF. The CDR3 DNA sequence: TGTGCCTGGAGCCCAGGGTTCACTGAAGCTTTCTTT. Supplemented by reference TRBV30 and TRBJ1-1, the full variable domain reads SQTIHQWPATLVQPVGSPLSLECTVEGTSNPNLYWYRQAAGRGLQLLFYSVGIGQISSEVPQNLSASRPQDRQFILSSKKLLLSDSGFYLCAWSPGFTEAFFGQGTRLTVV.

This sequence joins TRBV30 and TRBJ2-7; possibly TRBD1 for D (6 bases). The CDR3 loop spans 12 amino acids. CDR1 GTSNPN and CDR2 SVGIG come from the germline V gene (reference sequence). Trimming shortened V by 5 bases and J by 3 bases, and 11 bases separated the two germline ends. The CDR3 bases are TGTGCCTGGGGCCGGGACAACTACGAGCAGTACTTC. Encoded protein: CAWGRDNYEQYF.

This clone turned up a few times. At the DNA level, this CDR3 is encoded by other sequences in the same sample as well. CDR3: CASSQALSPLHF. The CDR3 DNA sequence: TGTGCCAGCAGCCAAGCGTTGTCACCCCTCCACTTT. The J gene is TRBJ1-6, the V gene TRBV14; D not certain. CDR1 is SGHDN and CDR2 is FVKESK in the germline V gene. This CDR3 is built from 12 residues. The V and J ends lost 1 base and 10 bases respectively, with 5 bases between them.

The chain recombines TRBV5-1 with TRBJ2-1; 12 bases line up with TRBD1. The CDR3 loop spans 16 amino acids. V was clipped by 4 bases and J by 2 bases; unmatched bases: 4. CDR1 is SGHRS and CDR2 is YFSETQ in the germline V gene. The CDR3 spells CASSPGTGGPYNEQFF. The CDR3 bases are TGCGCCAGCAGCCCCGGGACAGGGGGCCCCTACAATGAGCAGTTCTTC.

This sequence joins TRBV20-1 and TRBJ1-2; TRBD1 agrees at 9 bases. Trimming removed 3 bases from V and 7 bases from J; junction bases left unmatched: 0. The CDR3 covers 11 residues. The germline V gene encodes CDR1 DFQATT and CDR2 SNEGSKA (reference sequence). The CDR3 bases are TGCAGTGCTAGGGACAGGGGTGGCTACACCTTC. Protein: CSARDRGGYTF.

This clone has just a few counts. The V and J genes are TRBV4-3 and TRBJ1-1, with D maybe TRBD1 (5 bases). The V end was cut by 4 bases, the J end by 5 bases, with 17 bases between. The CDR3 length is 15 residues. In germline, CDR1 is LGHNA, CDR2 YSLEER. DNA for the CDR3: TGCGCCAGCAGCCCTAGTACTAGGGGTAGGACTGAAGCTTTCTTT. This encodes CASSPSTRGRTEAFF.

This clone was found a few times. The chain has TRBV7-9 and TRBJ2-3, with TRBD2 identical over 8 bases. After removal of 5 bases from V and 8 bases from J, the junction contained 15 bases not matched to a gene. The length of the CDR3 is 16 residues. The germline CDR1 and CDR2 sequences are SEHNR and FQNEAQ (reference sequence). The CDR3 protein is CASSTLAGPSWGTQYF. DNA for the CDR3: TGTGCCAGCAGCACTCTAGCGGGCCCCTCCTGGGGTACGCAGTATTTT.

The chain couples TRBV7-8 to TRBJ2-6; D is uncertain. V lost 5 bases to trimming and J lost 1 base, with 12 bases between them. The CDR3 is 16 amino acids. Germline lookup yields CDR1 SGHVS and CDR2 FQNEAQ. CDR3 loop: CASSARSNSGANVLTF. The CDR3 nucleotides are TGTGCCAGCAGCGCCCGGTCCAATTCTGGGGCCAACGTCCTGACTTTC. Complete variable domain (other parts from reference TRBV7-8 and TRBJ2-6): GAGVSQSPRYKVAKRGQDVALRCDPISGHVSLFWYQQALGQGPEFLTYFQNEAQLDKSGLPSDRFFAERPEGSVSTLKIQRTQQEDSAVYLCASSARSNSGANVLTFGAGSRLTVL.

This clone was detected only once. V is TRBV27 and J is TRBJ1-4; no reliable D call. V lost 5 bases to trimming and J lost 7 bases, with 11 bases between them. CDR1 and CDR2 (germline): MNHEY, SMNVEV (reference sequence). The CDR3 sequence is 13 residues long. The chain's CDR3 is CASSLTAGEKLFF. In nucleotides, the CDR3 is TGTGCCAGCAGTCTGACGGCAGGTGAAAAACTGTTTTTT.

J is TRBJ1-1 and V is TRBV29-1, with 7 bases aligning to TRBD1. The CDR3 runs 16 residues. CDR1 and CDR2 (germline): SQVTM, ANQGSEA. The V segment lost 3 bases and the J segment 1 base; nucleotides outside the gene matches: 11. The CDR3 sequence: CSVEIRQGSANTEAFF. The CDR3 nucleotides are TGCAGCGTTGAGATCCGACAGGGCTCGGCGAACACTGAAGCTTTCTTT.

The chain recombines TRBV10-3 with TRBJ2-5; D call uncertain. Trimming took 6 bases from V and 0 from J, leaving 5 bases between them. The CDR3 consists of 12 residues. Per the germline V gene, CDR1 is ENHRY and CDR2 is SYGVKD. For the CDR3, the DNA is TGTGCCATCAGCGGGTACCAAGAGACCCAGTACTTC. Translated: CAISGYQETQYF.

The J gene is TRBJ2-5, the V gene TRBV2; possible D gene TRBD1, 6 bases. V was trimmed by 5 bases and J by 4 bases, leaving 11 bases between them. This CDR3 has 13 amino acids. The germline V gene encodes CDR1 SNHLY and CDR2 FYNNEI. The CDR3 here is CASSRWGPETQYF. In DNA, the CDR3 is TGTGCCAGCAGTAGATGGGGGCCAGAGACCCAGTACTTC. The full variable domain, completed using reference TRBV2 and TRBJ2-5, is EPEVTQTPSHQVTQMGQEVILRCVPISNHLYFYWYRQILGQKVEFLVSFYNNEISEKSEIFDDQFSVERPDGSNFTLKIRSTKLEDSAMYFCASSRWGPETQYFGPGTRLLVL.

This clone turned up a few times. The chain has TRBV4-2 and TRBJ2-3; 8 bases map to TRBD2. Germline V gives CDR1 LGHNA, CDR2 YNFKEQ. This CDR3 comprises 16 residues. The junction had 14 bases not matched to a gene; V was cut back by 6 bases and J by 6 bases. CDR3 DNA: TGTGCCAGCAGTTTCCGCACTAGCGGTTTCATGGATACGCAGTATTTT. Translated, it gives CASSFRTSGFMDTQYF.

V and J are TRBV25-1 and TRBJ1-1; D not resolved. The germline V gene encodes CDR1 MGHDK and CDR2 SYGVNS. The V gene lost 4 bases and the J gene lost 3 bases, with 12 bases spanning the gap. CDR3 size: 14 residues. The CDR3 nucleotides read TGTGCCAGCAGTGCGCCGGGTCACTACACTGAAGCTTTCTTT. This codes for CASSAPGHYTEAFF. The variable domain in full, completed from reference TRBV25-1 and TRBJ1-1, reads EADIYQTPRYLVIGTGKKITLECSQTMGHDKMYWYQQDPGMELHLIHYSYGVNSTEKGDLSSESTVSRIRTEHFPLTLESARPSHTSQYLCASSAPGHYTEAFFGQGTRLTVV.

Concerning this clone: Additional DNA sequences in this sample encode the identical CDR3. V usage is TRBV14 and J usage is TRBJ2-7; 7 bases are a match to TRBD1. The CDR3 sequence is 14 residues long. Germline values: CDR1 SGHDN, CDR2 FVKESK. V shed 4 bases and J 3 bases; nucleotides not matched to a gene: 6. The CDR3 region is CASSPRTGGYEQYF. The CDR3 DNA is TGTGCCAGCAGCCCCCGGACAGGTGGCTACGAGCAGTACTTC.

The chain employs TRBV5-1 and TRBJ2-7, with TRBD1 matching 9 bases. CDR3 length: 14 amino acids. V was clipped by 0 bases and J by 4 bases; unmatched bases: 2. Germline assignment: CDR1 SGHRS and CDR2 YFSETQ. This CDR3 reads CASSLEGQGYEQYF. CDR3 DNA: TGCGCCAGCAGCTTGGAGGGACAGGGTTACGAGCAGTACTTC.